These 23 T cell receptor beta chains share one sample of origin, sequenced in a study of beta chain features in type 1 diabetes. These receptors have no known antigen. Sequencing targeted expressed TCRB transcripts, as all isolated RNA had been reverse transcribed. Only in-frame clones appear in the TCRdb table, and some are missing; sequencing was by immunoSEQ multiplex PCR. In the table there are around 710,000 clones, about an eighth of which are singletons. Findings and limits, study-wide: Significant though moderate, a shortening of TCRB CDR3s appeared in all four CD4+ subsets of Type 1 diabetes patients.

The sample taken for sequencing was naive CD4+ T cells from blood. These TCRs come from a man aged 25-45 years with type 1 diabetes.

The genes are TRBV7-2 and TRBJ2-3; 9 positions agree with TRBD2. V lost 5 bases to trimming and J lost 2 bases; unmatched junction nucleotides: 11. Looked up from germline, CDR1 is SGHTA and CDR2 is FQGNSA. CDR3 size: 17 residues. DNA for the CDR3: TGTGCCAGCAGCCCCGTTGGGAGCGGGGGGCTCACAGATACGCAGTATTTT. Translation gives CASSPVGSGGLTDTQYF.

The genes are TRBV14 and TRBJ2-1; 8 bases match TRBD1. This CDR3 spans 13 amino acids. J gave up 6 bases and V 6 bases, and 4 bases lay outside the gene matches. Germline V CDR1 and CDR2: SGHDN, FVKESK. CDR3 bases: TGTGCCAGCAGGCAGACAGGGGCCAATGAGCAGTTCTTC. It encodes CASRQTGANEQFF.

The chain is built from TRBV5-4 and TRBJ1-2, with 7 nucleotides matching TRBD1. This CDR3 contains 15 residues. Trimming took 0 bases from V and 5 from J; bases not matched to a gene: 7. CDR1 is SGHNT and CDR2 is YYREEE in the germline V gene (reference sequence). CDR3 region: CASSLGTGNPYGYTF. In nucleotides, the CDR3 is TGTGCCAGCAGCTTGGGGACAGGCAATCCTTATGGCTACACCTTC. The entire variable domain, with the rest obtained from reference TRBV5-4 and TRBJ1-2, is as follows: ETGVTQSPTHLIKTRGQQVTLRCSSQSGHNTVSWYQQALGQGPQFIFQYYREEENGRGNFPPRFSGLQFPNYSSELNVNALELDDSALYLCASSLGTGNPYGYTFGSGTRLTVV.

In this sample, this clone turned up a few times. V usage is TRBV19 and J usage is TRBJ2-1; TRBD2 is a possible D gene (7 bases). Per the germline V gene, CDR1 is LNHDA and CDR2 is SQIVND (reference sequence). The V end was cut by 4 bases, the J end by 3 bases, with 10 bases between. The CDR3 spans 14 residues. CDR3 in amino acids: CASSRGGLYNEQFF. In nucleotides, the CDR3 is TGTGCCAGTAGTAGGGGGGGCCTCTACAATGAGCAGTTCTTC.

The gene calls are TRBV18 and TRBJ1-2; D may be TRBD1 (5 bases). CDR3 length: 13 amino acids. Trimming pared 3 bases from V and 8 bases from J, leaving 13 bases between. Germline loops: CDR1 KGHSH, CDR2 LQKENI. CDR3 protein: CASSPTEEGGYTF. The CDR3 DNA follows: TGTGCCAGCTCACCGACAGAGGAGGGAGGCTACACCTTC.

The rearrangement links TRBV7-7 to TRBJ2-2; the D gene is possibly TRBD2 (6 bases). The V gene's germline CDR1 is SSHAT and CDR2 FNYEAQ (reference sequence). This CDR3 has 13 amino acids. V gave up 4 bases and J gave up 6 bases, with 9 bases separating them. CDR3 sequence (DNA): TGTGCCAGCAGCTCGGGGGTCCCCGGGGAGCTGTTTTTT. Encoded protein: CASSSGVPGELFF.

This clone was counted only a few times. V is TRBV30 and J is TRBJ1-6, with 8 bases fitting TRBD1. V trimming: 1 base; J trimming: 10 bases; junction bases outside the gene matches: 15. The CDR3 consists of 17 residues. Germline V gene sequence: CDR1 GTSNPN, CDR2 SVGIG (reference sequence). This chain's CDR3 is CAWSAPQAGQGTSPLHF. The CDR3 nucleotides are TGTGCCTGGAGTGCTCCACAAGCCGGACAGGGTACCTCACCCCTCCACTTT.

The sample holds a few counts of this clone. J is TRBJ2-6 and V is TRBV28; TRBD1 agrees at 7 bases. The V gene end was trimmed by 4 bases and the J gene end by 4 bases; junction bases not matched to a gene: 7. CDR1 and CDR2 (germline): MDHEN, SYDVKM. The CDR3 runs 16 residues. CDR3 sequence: CASSSEGAYGANVLTF. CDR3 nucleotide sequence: TGTGCCAGCAGTTCCGAGGGGGCATACGGGGCCAACGTCCTGACTTTC.

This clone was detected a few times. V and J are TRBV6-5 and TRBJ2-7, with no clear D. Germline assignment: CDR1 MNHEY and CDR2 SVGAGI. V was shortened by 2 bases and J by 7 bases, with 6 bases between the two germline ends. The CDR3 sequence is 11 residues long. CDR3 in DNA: TGTGCCAGCAGTTACCTGGAGGAGCAGTACTTC. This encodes CASSYLEEQYF.

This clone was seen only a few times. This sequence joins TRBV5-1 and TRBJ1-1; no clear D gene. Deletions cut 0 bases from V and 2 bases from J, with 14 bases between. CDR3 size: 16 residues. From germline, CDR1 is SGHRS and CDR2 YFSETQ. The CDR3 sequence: CASSLEARTVNTEAFF. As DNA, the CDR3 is TGCGCCAGCAGCTTGGAGGCTAGGACGGTCAACACTGAAGCTTTCTTT.

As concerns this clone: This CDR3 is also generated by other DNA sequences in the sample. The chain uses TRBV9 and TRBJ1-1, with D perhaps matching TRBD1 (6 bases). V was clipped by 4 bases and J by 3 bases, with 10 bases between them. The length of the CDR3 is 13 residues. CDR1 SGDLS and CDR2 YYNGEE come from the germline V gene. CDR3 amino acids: CASSKQGDTEAFF. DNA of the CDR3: TGTGCCAGCAGCAAACAGGGTGACACTGAAGCTTTCTTT.

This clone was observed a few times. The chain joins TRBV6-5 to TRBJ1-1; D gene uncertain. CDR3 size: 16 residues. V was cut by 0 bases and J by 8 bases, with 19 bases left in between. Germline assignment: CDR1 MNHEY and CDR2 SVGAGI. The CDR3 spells CASSYSFGGGRNEAFF. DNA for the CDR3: TGTGCCAGCAGTTACTCGTTCGGCGGAGGGAGGAACGAAGCTTTCTTT.

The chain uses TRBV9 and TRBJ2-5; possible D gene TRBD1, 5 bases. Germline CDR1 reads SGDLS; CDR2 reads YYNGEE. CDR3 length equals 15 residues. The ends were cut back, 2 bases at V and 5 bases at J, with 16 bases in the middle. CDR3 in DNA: TGTGCCAGCAGCGTTAGTCTGGGGCCAGAGGAGACCCAGTACTTC. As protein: CASSVSLGPEETQYF.

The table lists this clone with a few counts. DNA of the CDR3: TGTGCCAGCAGTTTTGGTGGGGCCAACGTCCTGACTTTC. Protein: CASSFGGANVLTF. The V gene is TRBV27, the J gene TRBJ2-6; no clear D. Per the germline V gene, CDR1 is MNHEY and CDR2 is SMNVEV (reference sequence). The CDR3 runs 13 residues. Trimming took off 3 bases at V and 3 bases at J, with 3 bases between the two ends.

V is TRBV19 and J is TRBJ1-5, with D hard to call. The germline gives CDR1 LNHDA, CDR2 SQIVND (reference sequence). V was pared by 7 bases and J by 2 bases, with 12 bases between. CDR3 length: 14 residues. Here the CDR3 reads CASTRATGNQPQHF. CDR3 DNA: TGTGCCAGTACACGGGCCACCGGCAATCAGCCCCAGCATTTT. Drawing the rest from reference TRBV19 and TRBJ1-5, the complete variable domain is DGGITQSPKYLFRKEGQNVTLSCEQNLNHDAMYWYRQDPGQGLRLIYYSQIVNDFQKGDIAEGYSVSREKKESFPLTVTSAQKNPTAFYLCASTRATGNQPQHFGDGTRLSIL.

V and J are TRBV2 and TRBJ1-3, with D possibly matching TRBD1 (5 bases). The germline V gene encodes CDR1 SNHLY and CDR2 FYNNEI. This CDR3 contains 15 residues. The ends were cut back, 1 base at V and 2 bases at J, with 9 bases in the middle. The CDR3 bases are TGTGCCAGCAGTGAAGGGGCAGGGCCTGGAAACACCATATATTTT. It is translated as CASSEGAGPGNTIYF.

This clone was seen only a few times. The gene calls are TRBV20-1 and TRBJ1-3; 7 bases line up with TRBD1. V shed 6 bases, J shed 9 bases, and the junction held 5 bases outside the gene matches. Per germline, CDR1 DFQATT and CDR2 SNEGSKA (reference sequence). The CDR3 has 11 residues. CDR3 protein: CSATPGGTIYF. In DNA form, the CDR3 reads TGCAGTGCCACACCAGGGGGCACCATATATTTT.

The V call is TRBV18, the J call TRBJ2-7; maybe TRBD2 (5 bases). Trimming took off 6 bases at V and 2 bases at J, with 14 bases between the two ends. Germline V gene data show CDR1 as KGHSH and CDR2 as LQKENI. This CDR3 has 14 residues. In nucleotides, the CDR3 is TGTGCCAGCTCCCAAACGGACGGGGCCTACGAGCAGTACTTC. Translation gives CASSQTDGAYEQYF.

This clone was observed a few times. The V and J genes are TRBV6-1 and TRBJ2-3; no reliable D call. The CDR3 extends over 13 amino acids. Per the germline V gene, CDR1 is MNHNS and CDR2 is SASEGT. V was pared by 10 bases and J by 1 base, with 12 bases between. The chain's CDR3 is CATPPGGTDTQYF. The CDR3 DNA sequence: TGTGCCACTCCGCCTGGTGGCACAGATACGCAGTATTTT.

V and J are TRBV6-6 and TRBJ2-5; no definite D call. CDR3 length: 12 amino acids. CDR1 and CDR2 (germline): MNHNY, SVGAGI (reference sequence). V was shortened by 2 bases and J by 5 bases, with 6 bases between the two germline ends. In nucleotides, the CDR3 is TGTGCCAGCAGTTACCCCACGGAGACCCAGTACTTC. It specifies CASSYPTETQYF.

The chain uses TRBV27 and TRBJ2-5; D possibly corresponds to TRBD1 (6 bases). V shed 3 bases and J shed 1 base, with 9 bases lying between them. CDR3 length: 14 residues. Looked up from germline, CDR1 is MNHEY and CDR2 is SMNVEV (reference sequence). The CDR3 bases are TGTGCCAGCAGTTTTACAGGGTTCCAAGAGACCCAGTACTTC. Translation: CASSFTGFQETQYF.

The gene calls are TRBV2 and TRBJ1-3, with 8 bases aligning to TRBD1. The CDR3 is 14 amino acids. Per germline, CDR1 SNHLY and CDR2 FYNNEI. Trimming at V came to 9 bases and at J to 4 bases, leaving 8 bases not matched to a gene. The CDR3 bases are TGTGCCAGTTCCTACCGGGACAGGGGAAACACCATATATTTT. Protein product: CASSYRDRGNTIYF. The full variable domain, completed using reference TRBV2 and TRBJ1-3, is EPEVTQTPSHQVTQMGQEVILRCVPISNHLYFYWYRQILGQKVEFLVSFYNNEISEKSEIFDDQFSVERPDGSNFTLKIRSTKLEDSAMYFCASSYRDRGNTIYFGEGSWLTVV.

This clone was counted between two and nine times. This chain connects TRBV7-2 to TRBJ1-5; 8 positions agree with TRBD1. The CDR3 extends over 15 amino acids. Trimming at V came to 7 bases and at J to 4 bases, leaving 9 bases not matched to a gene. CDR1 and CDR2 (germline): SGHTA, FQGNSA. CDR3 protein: CASTVGQGQNQPQHF. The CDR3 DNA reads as TGTGCCAGCACCGTAGGACAGGGTCAGAATCAGCCCCAGCATTTT.